This T cell receptor beta chain stems from a study of CD8+CD57+ T cells in acquired aplastic anemia. The overall study: There were 10 million to 14 million reads, on average, for CD4+ cells from healthy donors.

TCR beta VDJ and CDR3 profiling used genomic DNA as template. One entry per CDR3 protein, called by TCRdb with MiXCR from the reads. The sample yields about 210,000 distinct CDR3 sequences, approximately 57% seen once. The trim removed 5 bases at V and 2 bases at J, leaving 12 bases unmatched. This CDR3 is built from 17 residues. Germline V CDR1 and CDR2: SGHAT, FQNNGV. As to this clonotype: A much larger clone is a single base away; this may be a read error.

This clonotype was sampled from a human donor in good health. The specimen was sorted CD4+, CD8+, or CD8+CD57+ T cells (not recorded which) from PBMCs. The rearrangement links TRBV11-2 to TRBJ1-5, with 7 bases fitting TRBD1. CDR3 bases: TGTGCCAGCAGCCAGGGGGATGGAGTTTATGGCAATCAGCCCCAGCATTTT. Protein: CASSQGDGVYGNQPQHF.